This TCR beta chain was captured in a study of T-cell memory formation after mild COVID-19. One entry per CDR3 protein results from TCRdb running MiXCR on the 5' RACE reads. The repertoire holds about 160,000 distinct CDR3 sequences, with roughly 31% as singletons. As to this clonotype: As yet, its antigen is unknown. A read error may account for a junction end that differs from germline.

The study, taken as a whole, reports: Cross-reactive memory apparently joined, as some responding clones appeared in pre-infection memory. CD4+ contracting clones were mainly CM and EM; CD8+ ones, EMRA.

This CDR3 is 10 amino acids long. Germline V lookup: CDR1 DFQATT, CDR2 SNEGSKA (reference sequence). This clonotype was obtained from an adult woman who had mild COVID-19 (a few samples of this study predate the infection). Cell type and time point are not known. The V gene is TRBV20-1, the J gene TRBJ1-2, with D possibly being TRBD1 (5 bases). The sample was PBMCs or a T cell subset sorted from them (not recorded which). In nucleotides, the CDR3 is TGCAGTGCTAGAGGGGGCGGGAGCCTCTTC. It is translated as CSARGGGSLF.